This T cell receptor (beta chain) was identified in a study of blood T cell repertoires in COVID-19. Study-level information: Italy, Spain and the United States were the sources of the convalescent and acute COVID-19 samples.

Sequencing used immunoSEQ multiplex PCR; TCRdb keeps in-frame clones, though not all of them. The sample yields around 450,000 clones, about 89% seen once. The germline V gene has CDR1 SGDLS and CDR2 YYNGEE. The CDR3 totals 16 residues. With 3 bases removed from V and 0 bases from J, the gap between germline ends came to 15 bases. The clonotype was recovered from a woman in her twenties or thirties with acute or convalescent COVID-19. The sample comprised peripheral blood. V usage is TRBV9 and J usage is TRBJ1-2; D not certain. CDR3 region: CASSGEGSLPNYGYTF. CDR3 DNA sequence: TGTGCCAGCAGCGGGGAAGGGAGCCTCCCTAACTATGGCTACACCTTC.